This T cell receptor beta chain was retrieved from a study of immune heterogeneity within non-small cell lung tumors. General study findings and limits: Identical dominant CDR3 beta clonotypes were found recurring across a patient's tumor sites, along with site-unique high-frequency clones. Statistically, local T-cell clonality exhibited a moderate yet significant correlation with local tumor mutational burden (R around 0.32). Largely, high-frequency T-cell receptor beta clonotypes differed from one individual patient to another.

Template material for each sample was roughly 600 ng of bulk tumor genomic DNA. Several biopsies were spaced far apart within each primary tumor and obtained as surgery took place. With untreated, newly diagnosed non-small cell lung cancer, the patients went on to undergo curative surgery. The CDR3 extends over 16 amino acids. V dropped 1 base and J dropped 0 bases, with 10 bases sitting between them. From germline, CDR1 is MNHNS and CDR2 SASEGT. TCR beta CDR3 was amplified by multiplex PCR, first round nine to ten cycles, 32 V and 13 J primers. MiXCR was run by TCRdb on the multiplex PCR reads, yielding one entry per CDR3 protein. The sample includes 9,000 to 13,000 distinct CDR3 sequences, roughly 26% seen only once; the top ten take 10% to 15%. A remark on this clonotype: Its antigen is not identified.

This receptor was identified in a man aged 50 or older with non-small cell lung cancer. V and J are TRBV6-1 and TRBJ2-4; D is perhaps TRBD1 (5 bases). Sequencing was performed on lung tumor tissue. As DNA, the CDR3 is TGTGCCAGCAGTGAAGTCAGACAGATAGCCAAAAACATTCAGTACTTC. Translating it yields CASSEVRQIAKNIQYF.